A selection of T cell receptor beta chains follows, all from one sample in a study of CD8 T cells in Susac syndrome. One entry per CDR3 protein results from TCRdb running MiXCR on the immunoSEQ multiplex PCR reads. The sample holds about 83,000 distinct CDR3 sequences, around 96% seen once. The sequenced material came from CD8+ T cells from PBMCs. The receptors shown here come from a human donor with Susac syndrome. Both conserved end residues are part of each CDR3. The D gene is left open where the match is weak. Only part of the rows carry a size: once, few, many, or a class if the clone is expanded.

abundance: -
j_gene: TRBJ2-1
d_gene: TRBD2
v_gene: TRBV25-1
CDR3nt: TGTGCCAGCAGTGGGGGGCTAGCGGGCAATGAGCAGTTCTTC
CDR3aa: CASSGGLAGNEQFF

abundance: -
j_gene: TRBJ2-3
d_gene: TRBD2
v_gene: TRBV20-1
CDR3nt: TGCAGTGCCCGTGGGCTAGCGGGGACAGATACGCAGTATTTT
CDR3aa: CSARGLAGTDTQYF

abundance: -
j_gene: TRBJ2-3
d_gene: -
v_gene: TRBV7-8
CDR3nt: TGTGCCAGCGGGAAGGCAGATACGCAGTATTTT
CDR3aa: CASGKADTQYF

abundance: once
j_gene: TRBJ2-5
d_gene: -
v_gene: TRBV28
CDR3nt: TGTGCCAGCAGCCTGACAGTCCAAAAGACCCAGTACTTC
CDR3aa: CASSLTVQKTQYF

abundance: -
j_gene: TRBJ2-6
d_gene: -
v_gene: TRBV18
CDR3nt: TGTGCCAGCTCACCTGGCCCAGACGGATCTGGGGCCAACGTCCTGACTTTC
CDR3aa: CASSPGPDGSGANVLTF

abundance: -
j_gene: TRBJ2-1
d_gene: -
v_gene: TRBV28
CDR3nt: TGTGCCAGCAGTTTTAGCGGTAGCTCCTACAATGAGCAGTTCTTC
CDR3aa: CASSFSGSSYNEQFF

abundance: -
j_gene: TRBJ2-2
d_gene: -
v_gene: TRBV5-6
CDR3nt: TGTGCCAGCAGCCCCGGGACAAACAACGCCGGGGAGCTGTTTTTT
CDR3aa: CASSPGTNNAGELFF

abundance: -
j_gene: TRBJ2-7
d_gene: -
v_gene: TRBV20-1
CDR3nt: TGCAGTGCTAGAGATTCTCGGGCGTACGAGCAGTACTTC
CDR3aa: CSARDSRAYEQYF

abundance: -
j_gene: TRBJ2-3
d_gene: TRBD1
v_gene: TRBV29-1
CDR3nt: TGCAGCGTTGAAGATTGGGACAGGGGGCGAACAGATACGCAGTATTTT
CDR3aa: CSVEDWDRGRTDTQYF

abundance: -
j_gene: TRBJ2-5
d_gene: TRBD2
v_gene: TRBV20-1
CDR3nt: TGCAGTGCTAGAGTAGCGTATAGCGGGAGTTGGGAGACCCAGTACTTC
CDR3aa: CSARVAYSGSWETQYF

abundance: -
j_gene: TRBJ2-5
d_gene: -
v_gene: TRBV4-3
CDR3nt: TGCGCCAGCAGCCAACCACATCAGGGGAATCTAGAGACCCAGTACTTC
CDR3aa: CASSQPHQGNLETQYF

abundance: -
j_gene: TRBJ1-1
d_gene: -
v_gene: TRBV20-1
CDR3nt: TGCAGTGCTAGAAATGAGCTCCGGGACCCTGAAGCTTTCTTT
CDR3aa: CSARNELRDPEAFF

abundance: -
j_gene: TRBJ1-1
d_gene: -
v_gene: TRBV21-1
CDR3nt: TGTGCCAGCAGCCCCCCAGGGCAGCTGGGGACTGAAGCTTTCTTT
CDR3aa: CASSPPGQLGTEAFF

abundance: -
j_gene: TRBJ1-1
d_gene: -
v_gene: TRBV29-1
CDR3nt: TGCAGCGTCCTGTGGGGAAGTGAAGCTTTCTTT
CDR3aa: CSVLWGSEAFF

abundance: -
j_gene: TRBJ1-1
d_gene: -
v_gene: TRBV29-1
CDR3nt: TGCAGCGTTGATAACAGCGATGAAGCTTTCTTT
CDR3aa: CSVDNSDEAFF

abundance: -
j_gene: TRBJ2-1
d_gene: -
v_gene: TRBV11-2
CDR3nt: TGTGCCAGCAGCCCTGATTGGGGCAATGAGCAGTTCTTC
CDR3aa: CASSPDWGNEQFF

abundance: -
j_gene: TRBJ1-5
d_gene: TRBD1
v_gene: TRBV16
CDR3nt: TGTGCCAGCAGCCACGGACAGGGTCGCAATCAGCCCCAGCATTTT
CDR3aa: CASSHGQGRNQPQHF

abundance: -
j_gene: TRBJ1-6
d_gene: -
v_gene: TRBV9
CDR3nt: TGTGCCAGCAGCCATGGAAGGGACCCAAAGATGGGGTCACCCCTCCACTTT
CDR3aa: CASSHGRDPKMGSPLHF

abundance: -
j_gene: TRBJ2-3
d_gene: -
v_gene: TRBV7-9
CDR3nt: TGTGCCAGCACCGTAGCCGCAGATACGCAGTATTTT
CDR3aa: CASTVAADTQYF

abundance: -
j_gene: TRBJ2-7
d_gene: -
v_gene: TRBV3-1
CDR3nt: TGTGCCAGCAGCCAAGGGGGTAGCGTCTACGAGCAGTACTTC
CDR3aa: CASSQGGSVYEQYF

abundance: -
j_gene: TRBJ2-1
d_gene: TRBD2
v_gene: TRBV15
CDR3nt: TGTGCCACCAGCAGAGAGACTAGCCATGAGCAGTTCTTC
CDR3aa: CATSRETSHEQFF

abundance: -
j_gene: TRBJ2-1
d_gene: TRBD1
v_gene: TRBV24-1
CDR3nt: TGTGCCACCAGTGATGACGGGACAGGGGGTTACTACAATGAGCAGTTCTTC
CDR3aa: CATSDDGTGGYYNEQFF

abundance: -
j_gene: TRBJ2-7
d_gene: TRBD2
v_gene: TRBV9
CDR3nt: TGTGCCAGCAGCCCCAGCGGGAGGGCCTACGAGCAGTACTTC
CDR3aa: CASSPSGRAYEQYF

abundance: once
j_gene: TRBJ1-2
d_gene: -
v_gene: TRBV7-6
CDR3nt: TGTGCCAGCAGCTTAGGCGGATCTAACTATGGCTACACCTTC
CDR3aa: CASSLGGSNYGYTF

abundance: -
j_gene: TRBJ2-7
d_gene: -
v_gene: TRBV6-2/TRBV6-3
CDR3nt: TGTGCCAGCAGTTGGGGCTACGAGCAGTACTTC
CDR3aa: CASSWGYEQYF

abundance: -
j_gene: TRBJ2-1
d_gene: -
v_gene: TRBV6-2/TRBV6-3
CDR3nt: TGTGCCAGCAGTTCCTACGGGAGCACTAGGTACAATGAGCAGTTCTTC
CDR3aa: CASSSYGSTRYNEQFF

abundance: -
j_gene: TRBJ1-4
d_gene: TRBD1
v_gene: TRBV4-1
CDR3nt: TGCGCCAGCAGCCGTCATGTTCTGACAGGGGCTATGAGAAAACTGTTTTTT
CDR3aa: CASSRHVLTGAMRKLFF

abundance: -
j_gene: TRBJ2-6
d_gene: -
v_gene: TRBV12-3/TRBV12-4
CDR3nt: TGTGCCAGCAGTTCCCTAGGGGCAAAGGGGGCCAACGTCCTGACTTTC
CDR3aa: CASSSLGAKGANVLTF

abundance: -
j_gene: TRBJ1-4
d_gene: -
v_gene: TRBV24-1
CDR3nt: TGTGCCACCAGTGATGGACGGGACGGTAGAAATGAAAAACTGTTTTTT
CDR3aa: CATSDGRDGRNEKLFF

abundance: -
j_gene: TRBJ2-2
d_gene: TRBD2
v_gene: TRBV5-4
CDR3nt: TGTGCCAGCAGCTTGGGGTCTAGCGGCACCGGGGAGCTGTTTTTT
CDR3aa: CASSLGSSGTGELFF

abundance: -
j_gene: TRBJ2-5
d_gene: -
v_gene: TRBV24-1
CDR3nt: TGTGCCACCAGTGATTTGGGGGGGCAAGAGACCCAGTACTTC
CDR3aa: CATSDLGGQETQYF

abundance: -
j_gene: TRBJ2-3
d_gene: -
v_gene: TRBV24-1
CDR3nt: TGTGCCACCAGTGATTTCGGAGATACGCAGTATTTT
CDR3aa: CATSDFGDTQYF

abundance: -
j_gene: TRBJ2-3
d_gene: TRBD2
v_gene: TRBV7-2
CDR3nt: TGTGCCAGCAGCTCTAGCGGGGCGCTCACAGATACGCAGTATTTT
CDR3aa: CASSSSGALTDTQYF

abundance: -
j_gene: TRBJ1-1
d_gene: -
v_gene: TRBV3-1
CDR3nt: TGTGCCAGCAGCCAAGATTCTGGCGCGTGGGCTTTCTTT
CDR3aa: CASSQDSGAWAFF

abundance: -
j_gene: TRBJ2-7
d_gene: TRBD2
v_gene: TRBV5-6
CDR3nt: TGTGCCAGTGCGGAGGGGCTAGCGGAGTACGAGCAGTACTTC
CDR3aa: CASAEGLAEYEQYF

abundance: -
j_gene: TRBJ2-1
d_gene: TRBD2
v_gene: TRBV6-6
CDR3nt: TGTGCCAGCAGCCTTGGACTAGAGAGACTCTACAATGAGCAGTTCTTC
CDR3aa: CASSLGLERLYNEQFF

abundance: -
j_gene: TRBJ1-2
d_gene: -
v_gene: TRBV7-9
CDR3nt: TGTGCCAGCACCGGGGTGGCCATCGGCTATGGCTACACCTTC
CDR3aa: CASTGVAIGYGYTF

abundance: -
j_gene: TRBJ2-5
d_gene: -
v_gene: TRBV12-3/TRBV12-4
CDR3nt: TGTGCCAGCAGTTTTTGGGGAACGGAAGAGACCCAGTACTTC
CDR3aa: CASSFWGTEETQYF

abundance: -
j_gene: TRBJ2-5
d_gene: -
v_gene: TRBV6-1
CDR3nt: TGTGCCAGCACAGAAGACAACCAAGAGACCCAGTACTTC
CDR3aa: CASTEDNQETQYF

abundance: -
j_gene: TRBJ2-3
d_gene: -
v_gene: TRBV27
CDR3nt: TGTGCCAGCAGTTTATCAGGGGATCAGGGGGATACGCAGTATTTT
CDR3aa: CASSLSGDQGDTQYF

abundance: -
j_gene: TRBJ1-2
d_gene: -
v_gene: TRBV14
CDR3nt: TGTGCCAGCAGTCCGGGACGGCGTATAGGTGGCTACACCTTC
CDR3aa: CASSPGRRIGGYTF

abundance: -
j_gene: TRBJ1-2
d_gene: TRBD1
v_gene: TRBV13
CDR3nt: TGTGCCAGCAGCCGGACAGGGATCGGCTACACCTTC
CDR3aa: CASSRTGIGYTF

abundance: -
j_gene: TRBJ1-5
d_gene: -
v_gene: TRBV12-3/TRBV12-4
CDR3nt: TGTGCCAGCAGCCGACAGGTTCATCAGCCCCAGCATTTT
CDR3aa: CASSRQVHQPQHF

abundance: -
j_gene: TRBJ1-1
d_gene: -
v_gene: TRBV20-1
CDR3nt: TGCAGTGCTAGAGTGCCGACGGCTCAGGGAGCTTTCTTT
CDR3aa: CSARVPTAQGAFF

abundance: -
j_gene: TRBJ1-2
d_gene: -
v_gene: TRBV9
CDR3nt: TGTGCCAGCAGCGTAGCCGGGAACGGCCTCTATGGCTACACCTTC
CDR3aa: CASSVAGNGLYGYTF

abundance: -
j_gene: TRBJ2-3
d_gene: -
v_gene: TRBV12-5
CDR3nt: TGTGCTAGTGGTTTTTTAGATACGCAGTATTTT
CDR3aa: CASGFLDTQYF

abundance: -
j_gene: TRBJ1-2
d_gene: -
v_gene: TRBV5-6
CDR3nt: TGTGCCAGCAGCTCCAGGGACCCCTATGGCTACACCTTC
CDR3aa: CASSSRDPYGYTF

abundance: -
j_gene: TRBJ2-1
d_gene: -
v_gene: TRBV5-6
CDR3nt: TGTGCCAGCAGCTTGGCCGGGGGCACCTACAATGAGCAGTTCTTC
CDR3aa: CASSLAGGTYNEQFF

abundance: -
j_gene: TRBJ1-1
d_gene: -
v_gene: TRBV12-5
CDR3nt: TGTGCTAGTGCCGAAATGGGGCCCGATGAAGCTTTCTTT
CDR3aa: CASAEMGPDEAFF